This T cell receptor beta chain originates from a study of T cell responses to AZD1222 COVID-19 vaccine. The table came from immunoSEQ multiplex PCR; TCRdb's copy has only in-frame clones and leaves some out. In the table there are 150,000 to 200,000 clones, roughly 92% of which are singletons. Between the trimmed V and J ends, which lost 7 bases and 7 bases, there was a span of 14 bases. This CDR3 has 13 residues. V and J are TRBV12-3 or TRBV12-4 and TRBJ1-5; D possibly corresponds to TRBD1 (5 bases). This clonotype was obtained from an adult in good health. The sample consisted of peripheral blood, taken on day 0 of AZD1222 vaccination. CDR3 residues: CASTLGGSQPQHF. The CDR3 DNA reads TGTGCCAGCACCCTGGGGGGTTCCCAGCCCCAGCATTTT.